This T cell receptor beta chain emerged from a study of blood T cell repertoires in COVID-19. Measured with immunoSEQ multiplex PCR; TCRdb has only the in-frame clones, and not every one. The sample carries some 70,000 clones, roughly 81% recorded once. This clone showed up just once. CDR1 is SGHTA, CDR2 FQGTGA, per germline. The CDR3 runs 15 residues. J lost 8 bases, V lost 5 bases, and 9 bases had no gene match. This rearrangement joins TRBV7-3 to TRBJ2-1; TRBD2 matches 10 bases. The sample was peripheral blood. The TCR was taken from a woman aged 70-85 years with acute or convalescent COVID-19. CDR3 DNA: TGTGCCAGCAGCCCCGGGACTAGCGTTACGGATGAGCAGTTCTTC. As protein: CASSPGTSVTDEQFF.